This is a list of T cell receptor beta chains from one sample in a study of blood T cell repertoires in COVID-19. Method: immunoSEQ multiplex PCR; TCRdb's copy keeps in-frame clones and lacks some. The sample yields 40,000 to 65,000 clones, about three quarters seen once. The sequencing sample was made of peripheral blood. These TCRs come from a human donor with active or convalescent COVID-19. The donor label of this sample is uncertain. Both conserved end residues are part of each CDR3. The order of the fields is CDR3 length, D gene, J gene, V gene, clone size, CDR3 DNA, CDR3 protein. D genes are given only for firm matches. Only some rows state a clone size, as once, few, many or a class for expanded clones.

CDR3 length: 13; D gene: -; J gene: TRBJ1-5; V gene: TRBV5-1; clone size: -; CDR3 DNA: TGCGCCAGCAGTTATGACTCTTCCCAGCCCCAGCATTTT; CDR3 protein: CASSYDSSQPQHF
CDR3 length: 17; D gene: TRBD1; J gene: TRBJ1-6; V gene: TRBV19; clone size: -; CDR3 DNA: TGTGCCAGTAGTATAGAATCGGGACAGGGAGGGGATTCACCCCTCCACTTT; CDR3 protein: CASSIESGQGGDSPLHF
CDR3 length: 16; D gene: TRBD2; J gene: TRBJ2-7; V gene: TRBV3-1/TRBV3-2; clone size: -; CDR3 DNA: TGTGCCAGCAGCCAAGATCTTACGGGAGGGGGATACGAGCAGTACTTC; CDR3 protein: CASSQDLTGGGYEQYF
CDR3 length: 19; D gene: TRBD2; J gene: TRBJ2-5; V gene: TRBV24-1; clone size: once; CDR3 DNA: TGTGCCACCAGTGCCCCCCAAGGACTAGCGGGAGTTTCGTCAGAGACCCAGTACTTC; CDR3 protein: CATSAPQGLAGVSSETQYF
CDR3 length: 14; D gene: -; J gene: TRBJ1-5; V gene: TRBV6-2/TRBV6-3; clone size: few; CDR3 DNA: TGTGCCAGCAGTTTACAGGGAGATAATCAGCCCCAGCATTTT; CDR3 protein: CASSLQGDNQPQHF
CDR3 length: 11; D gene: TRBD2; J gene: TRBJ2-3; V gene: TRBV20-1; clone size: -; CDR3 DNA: TGCAGGGGGACTAGGTCAGATACGCAGTATTTT; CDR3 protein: CRGTRSDTQYF
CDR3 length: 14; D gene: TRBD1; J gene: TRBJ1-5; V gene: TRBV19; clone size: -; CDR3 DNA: TGTGCCAGTAGTATATCGACAGGGCCTCAGCCCCAGCATTTT; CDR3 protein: CASSISTGPQPQHF
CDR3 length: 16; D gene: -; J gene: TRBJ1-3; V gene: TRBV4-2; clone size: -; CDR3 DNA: TGTGCCAGCAGCCAAAGACGAGGGAGCTCTGGAAACACCATATATTTT; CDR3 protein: CASSQRRGSSGNTIYF
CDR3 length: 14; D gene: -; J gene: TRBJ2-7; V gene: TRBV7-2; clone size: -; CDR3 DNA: TGTGCCAGCAGCCCAGGGCCTGTCTCCTACGAGCAGTACTTC; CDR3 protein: CASSPGPVSYEQYF
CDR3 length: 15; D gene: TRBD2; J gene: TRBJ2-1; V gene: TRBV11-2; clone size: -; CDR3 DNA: TGTGCCAGCAGACGATGGGGACTAGTGGTCAATGAGCAGTTCTTC; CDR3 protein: CASRRWGLVVNEQFF
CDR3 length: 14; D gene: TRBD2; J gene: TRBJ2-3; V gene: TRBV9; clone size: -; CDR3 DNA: TGTGCCAGCAGCGTAGGGCGGGAGGGAGATACGCAGTATTTT; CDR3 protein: CASSVGREGDTQYF
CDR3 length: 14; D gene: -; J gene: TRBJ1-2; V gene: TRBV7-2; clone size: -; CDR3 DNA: TGTGCCAGCAGCTTAGAAATGTGGGGGGATGGCTACACCTTC; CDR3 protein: CASSLEMWGDGYTF
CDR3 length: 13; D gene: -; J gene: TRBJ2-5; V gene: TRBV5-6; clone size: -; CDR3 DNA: TGTGCCAGCAGCCAGACTAGTTTAGAGACCCAGTACTTC; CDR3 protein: CASSQTSLETQYF
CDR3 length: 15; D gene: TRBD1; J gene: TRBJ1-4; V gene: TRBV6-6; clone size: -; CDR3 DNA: TGTGCCAGCAGGCACACAGGGGGAACAGTAGAAAAACTGTTTTTT; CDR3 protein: CASRHTGGTVEKLFF
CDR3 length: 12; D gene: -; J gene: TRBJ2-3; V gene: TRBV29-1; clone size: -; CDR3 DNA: TGCAGCGTTGATTATCGGGGGGATACGCAGTATTTT; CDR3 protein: CSVDYRGDTQYF
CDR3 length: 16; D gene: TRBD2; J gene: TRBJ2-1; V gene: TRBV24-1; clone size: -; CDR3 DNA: TGTGCCACCACCGCCTCCGGGACTAGCGGATACAATGAGCAGTTCTTC; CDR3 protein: CATTASGTSGYNEQFF
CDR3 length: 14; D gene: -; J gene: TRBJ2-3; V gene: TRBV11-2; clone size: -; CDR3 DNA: TGTGCCAGCAGCTCCCTGGGCCTCACAGATACGCAGTATTTT; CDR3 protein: CASSSLGLTDTQYF
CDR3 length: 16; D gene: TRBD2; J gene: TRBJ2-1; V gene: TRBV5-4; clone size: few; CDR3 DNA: TGTGCCAGCAGCCCCACTAGCGGTCACTCCTACAATGAGCAGTTCTTC; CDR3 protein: CASSPTSGHSYNEQFF
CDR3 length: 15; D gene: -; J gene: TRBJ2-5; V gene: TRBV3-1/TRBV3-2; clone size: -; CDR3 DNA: TGTGCCAGCAGCCCCCCGGGGGCAGGGGGAGAGACCCAGTACTTC; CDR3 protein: CASSPPGAGGETQYF
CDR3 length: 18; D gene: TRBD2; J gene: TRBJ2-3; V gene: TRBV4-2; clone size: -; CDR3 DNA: TGTGCCAGCAGCCAAGAAGGGCCGGCTAGCGGGAGGGCAGATACGCAGTATTTT; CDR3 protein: CASSQEGPASGRADTQYF
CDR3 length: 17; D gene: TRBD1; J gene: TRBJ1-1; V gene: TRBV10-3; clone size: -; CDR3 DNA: TGTGCCATCAGTGACCCGGGACAGGGTTTTGTGAACACTGAAGCTTTCTTT; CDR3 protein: CAISDPGQGFVNTEAFF
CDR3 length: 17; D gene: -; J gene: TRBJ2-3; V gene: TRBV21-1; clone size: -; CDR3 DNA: TGTGCCAGCAGCAAGGGAGGCCCCAACCAGGGTGAAGATACGCAGTATTTT; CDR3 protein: CASSKGGPNQGEDTQYF
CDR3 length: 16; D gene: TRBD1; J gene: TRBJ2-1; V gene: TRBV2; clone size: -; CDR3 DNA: TGTGCCAGCCAAGACGGCCGGGACAGGGGGAAGGGTGAGCAGTTCTTC; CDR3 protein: CASQDGRDRGKGEQFF
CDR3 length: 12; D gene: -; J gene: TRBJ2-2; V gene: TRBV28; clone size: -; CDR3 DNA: TGTGCCAGCAGTGGCAGGGTCCGGGAGCTGTTTTTT; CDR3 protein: CASSGRVRELFF
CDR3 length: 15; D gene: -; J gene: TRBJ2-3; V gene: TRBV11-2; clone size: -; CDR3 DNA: TGTGCCAGCAGCTTAGTTACTAGCCTCACAGATACGCAGTATTTT; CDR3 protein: CASSLVTSLTDTQYF
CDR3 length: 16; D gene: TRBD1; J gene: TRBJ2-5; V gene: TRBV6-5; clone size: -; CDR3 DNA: TGTGCCAGCAGTTACATTCGTCAAGGGGGCAGGGAGACCCAGTACTTC; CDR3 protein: CASSYIRQGGRETQYF
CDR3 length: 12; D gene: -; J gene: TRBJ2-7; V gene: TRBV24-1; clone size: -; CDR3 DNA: TGTGCCACCCAGGGGTTAACCTACGAGCAGTACTTC; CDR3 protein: CATQGLTYEQYF
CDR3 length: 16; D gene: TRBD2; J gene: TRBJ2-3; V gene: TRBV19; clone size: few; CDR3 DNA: TGTGCCAGTAGTATCAAGGCTAGCGGGAACACAGATACGCAGTATTTT; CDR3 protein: CASSIKASGNTDTQYF
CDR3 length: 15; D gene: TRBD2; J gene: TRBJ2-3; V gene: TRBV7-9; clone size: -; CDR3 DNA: TGTGCCAGCAGCCCCAGCGGGGCAAGCACAGATACGCAGTATTTT; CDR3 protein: CASSPSGASTDTQYF
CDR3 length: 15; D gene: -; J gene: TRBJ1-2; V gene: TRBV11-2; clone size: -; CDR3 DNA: TGTGCCAGCAGCTTAGATGCATATTCTATCGATGGCTACACCTTC; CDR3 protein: CASSLDAYSIDGYTF
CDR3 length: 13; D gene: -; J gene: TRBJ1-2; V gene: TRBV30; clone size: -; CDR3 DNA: TGTGCCTGGAATCTACAGGGTTCAAGTGGCTACACCTTC; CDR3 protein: CAWNLQGSSGYTF
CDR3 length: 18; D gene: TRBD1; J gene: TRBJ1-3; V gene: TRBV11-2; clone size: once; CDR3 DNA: TGTGCCAGCAGCTTACTGATTCGAAGGACAGGGGCTGGAAACACCATATATTTT; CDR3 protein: CASSLLIRRTGAGNTIYF
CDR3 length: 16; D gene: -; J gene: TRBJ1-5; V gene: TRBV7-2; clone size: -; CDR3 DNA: TGTGCCAGCAGCTTTAGCACAGGGCCTAGCAATCAGCCCCAGCATTTT; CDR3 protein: CASSFSTGPSNQPQHF
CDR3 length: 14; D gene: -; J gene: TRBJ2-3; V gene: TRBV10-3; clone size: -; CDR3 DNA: TGTGCCATCAGAATAGGGACTTACACAGATACGCAGTATTTT; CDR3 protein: CAIRIGTYTDTQYF
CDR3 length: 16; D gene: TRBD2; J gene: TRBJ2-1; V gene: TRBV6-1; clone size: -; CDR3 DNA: TGTGCCAGCAGTGAAGACCTAGCGGGAGTAAAGAATGAGCAGTTCTTC; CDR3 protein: CASSEDLAGVKNEQFF
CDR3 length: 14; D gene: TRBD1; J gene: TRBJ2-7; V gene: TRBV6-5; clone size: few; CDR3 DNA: TGTGCCAGCAGACTAGAGGGACAGTTTAAGACGGAGTACTTC; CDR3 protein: CASRLEGQFKTEYF
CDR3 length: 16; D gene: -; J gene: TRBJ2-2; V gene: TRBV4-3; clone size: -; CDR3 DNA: TGCGCCAGCAGCCAAGTGGCAGGGCTGAACACCGGGGAGCTGTTTTTT; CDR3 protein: CASSQVAGLNTGELFF
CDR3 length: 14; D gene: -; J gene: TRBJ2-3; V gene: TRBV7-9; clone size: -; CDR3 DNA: TGTGCCAGCAGCCCGACTAGTAGCACAGATACGCAGTATTTT; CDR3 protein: CASSPTSSTDTQYF
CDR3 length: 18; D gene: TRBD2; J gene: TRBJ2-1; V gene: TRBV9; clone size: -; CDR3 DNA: TGTGCCAGCAGCGGTGCGATCACTAGCGGGCCCACCTACAATGAGCAGTTCTTC; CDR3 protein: CASSGAITSGPTYNEQFF
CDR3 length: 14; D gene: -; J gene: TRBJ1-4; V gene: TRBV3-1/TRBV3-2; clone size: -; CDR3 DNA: TGTGCCAGCAGCTCCCGGGACACAAATGAAAAACTGTTTTTT; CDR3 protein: CASSSRDTNEKLFF
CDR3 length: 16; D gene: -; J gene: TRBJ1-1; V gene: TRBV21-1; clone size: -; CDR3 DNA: TGTGCCAGCAGCAAACACGTCAGTCGCATGAACACTGAAGCTTTCTTT; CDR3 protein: CASSKHVSRMNTEAFF
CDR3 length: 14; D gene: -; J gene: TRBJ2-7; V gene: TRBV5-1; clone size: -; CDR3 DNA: TGCGCCAGCAGCTTTACCGGGGTCTCCTACGAGCAGTACTTC; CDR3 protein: CASSFTGVSYEQYF
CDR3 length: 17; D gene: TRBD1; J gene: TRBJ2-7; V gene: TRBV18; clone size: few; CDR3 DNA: TGTGCCAGCTCACTAGTGTCCCAGGACAGGGTCTCCTACGAGCAGTACTTC; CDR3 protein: CASSLVSQDRVSYEQYF
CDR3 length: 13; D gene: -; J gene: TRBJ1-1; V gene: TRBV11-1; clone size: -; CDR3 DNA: TGTGCCAGCATCCGGAGGGGAGGCACTGAAGCTTTCTTT; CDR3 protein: CASIRRGGTEAFF